The clone carrying this TCR beta chain came up a few times. Its antigen remains unidentified. The data stem from a study of post-analysis software for immune sequencing data. General observations from the study: Several TRBV segments (TRBV5-6, TRBV5-1 and TRBV20-1 among them) occurred more frequently in patients than in controls. Samples sharing a preparation batch grouped tightly together when assessed by F measure.

Unique molecular identifiers featured in each of the TCR beta cDNA libraries. The T cell input of about 0.9 to 10 million gave about 470,000 cDNA molecules. TCRdb passed the PCR reads through MiXCR, listing each CDR3 protein once. The sample records around 400,000 distinct CDR3 sequences, less than 35% being singletons. This CDR3 region has 16 residues. Germline CDR1 reads MDHEN; CDR2 reads SYDVKM. Trimming cost V 6 bases and J 5 bases; bases outside gene matches: 10. The chain recombines TRBV28 with TRBJ2-1; 10 positions agree with TRBD1. The sequence derives from a girl aged 5-17 years with multiple sclerosis. Source material: blood. CDR3 protein: CASSPHGQGEDNEQFF. CDR3 in DNA: TGTGCCAGCAGCCCTCATGGACAGGGGGAGGACAATGAGCAGTTCTTC.